The next 14 T cell receptor beta chains were all read from a single sample in a study of tumor-infiltrating lymphocytes in primary liver carcinoma. Reverse transcription of roughly 480 ng total RNA with a constant-region primer produced TCR beta cDNA. Sequencing libraries for TCR beta derived from three nested multiplex PCR rounds that used slightly modified ARM-PCR. With TRBV1-TRBV30 forward primers and a C-beta reverse primer, the first two PCR rounds were run for about 10 cycles each. TCRdb re-called the multiplex PCR reads through MiXCR, storing one row per CDR3 protein. The sample has 55,000 to 65,000 distinct CDR3 sequences, 71% seen once. It was from about 19-30 mg of unsorted bulk tissue that RNA and DNA were co-extracted. Material for sequencing was liver tumor tissue from sampling region 2. Subset of the sample: tumor region T2, inferior pole. All receptors derive from a man in his forties with primary liver carcinoma and hepatitis B virus infection.

In the case of this clonotype: A much bigger clone sits one base away, suggesting this may be a read error. The V gene is TRBV6-2 or TRBV6-3, the J gene TRBJ2-7; D remains unclear. This CDR3 is 13 amino acids long. CDR1 is MNHEY, CDR2 SVGEGT, per germline. Trimming removed 4 bases at V and 2 bases at J, with 9 bases between. The CDR3 loop is CASSSDATYEQYF. CDR3 DNA: TGTGCCAGCAGTTCGGACGCTACCTACGAGCAGTACTTC.

The chain employs TRBV5-4 and TRBJ1-1; unclear D gene. Germline V lookup: CDR1 SGHNT, CDR2 YYREEE (reference sequence). With 8 bases removed from V and 5 bases from J, the gap between germline ends came to 22 bases. The CDR3 runs 15 residues. CDR3 in amino acids: CARSPRRGQRTEAFF. The DNA for the CDR3 is TGTGCCAGGAGCCCCAGGCGTGGGCAGAGGACTGAAGCTTTCTTT. The whole variable domain, filled in from reference TRBV5-4 and TRBJ1-1, reads ETGVTQSPTHLIKTRGQQVTLRCSSQSGHNTVSWYQQALGQGPQFIFQYYREEENGRGNFPPRFSGLQFPNYSSELNVNALELDDSALYLCARSPRRGQRTEAFFGQGTRLTVV.

Remarks on this clonotype: A read error may account for a junction end that differs from germline. The rearrangement joins TRBV4-1 to TRBJ1-6; tentatively, D is TRBD1 (5 bases). Germline values: CDR1 MGHRA, CDR2 YSYEKL. There are 16 residues in the CDR3. Written as DNA, the CDR3 is TGCGCCAGCAGCCACCACCTACAAGGGGCGAATTCACCTCTCCACTTT. Translated: CASSHHLQGANSPLHF.

The chain employs TRBV28 and TRBJ2-4, with D possibly matching TRBD2 (5 bases). CDR1 is MDHEN and CDR2 is SYDVKM in the germline V gene. This CDR3 is built from 15 residues. The germline V and J ends were trimmed by 10 bases and 12 bases, with 28 bases remaining between them. CDR3 sequence reads: CATLPVGGGVYTQYF. As DNA, the CDR3 is TGTGCCACCCTCCCGGTCGGTGGAGGAGTATACACTCAGTACTTC.

A note on this clonotype: The junction departs from germline at one end; a sequencing error may be responsible. The chain combines TRBV4-3 with TRBJ2-3; 15 nucleotides agree with TRBD2. Per germline, CDR1 LGHNA and CDR2 YSLEER. This CDR3 is built from 19 residues. CDR3 region: CASSQRGLAGGPCTDTQYF. In DNA, the CDR3 is TGCGCCAGTAGCCAAAGGGGACTAGCGGGAGGACCTTGCACAGATACGCAGTATTTT.

Points on this clonotype: The conserved final phenylalanine or tryptophan is absent from the CDR3, which likely points to a read error. The chain joins TRBV6-1 to TRBJ2-3, with D perhaps matching TRBD1 (6 bases). Germline V gene data show CDR1 as MNHNS and CDR2 as SASEGT. The CDR3 runs 12 residues. As DNA, the CDR3 is TGTGCCGCAGGGGAGCTCACAGATACACAGTATCTT. Residues: CAAGELTDTQYL.

Regarding this clonotype: Because the CDR3 is missing its conserved closing phenylalanine or tryptophan, this is likely a read error. The rearrangement joins TRBV11-2 to TRBJ2-1, with 11 bases that match TRBD2. Germline V gene data show CDR1 as SGHAT and CDR2 as FQNNGV. The CDR3 consists of 16 residues. This chain's CDR3 is CDSSTAGLAVYNEQFL. The CDR3 region has the DNA TGTGACAGCAGCACGGCGGGACTAGCGGTATACAATGAGCAGTTCCTC.

Points on this clonotype: It is likely a read error, because the conserved phenylalanine at the end of the CDR3 is missing. V and J are TRBV28 and TRBJ2-2, with TRBD1 identical over 7 bases. The V segment lost 4 bases and the J segment 1 base; nucleotides outside the gene matches: 3. This CDR3 region has 15 residues. Germline CDR1 MDHEN, CDR2 SYDVKM. Here the CDR3 reads CASSSRQGNTGELFL. CDR3 sequence (DNA): TGTGCCAGCAGTTCAAGACAGGGGAACACCGGGGAGCTGTTTCTT.

This clonotype was observed at least ten times. The chain links TRBV29-1 to TRBJ2-7, with TRBD1 identical over 9 bases. The CDR3 covers 12 residues. With V trimmed by 4 bases and J by 6 bases, 4 bases remained unmatched. Germline lookup yields CDR1 SQVTM and CDR2 ANQGSEA. CDR3 sequence (DNA): TGCAGCGTTGCGGGACAGGGTGCCGAGCAGTACTTC. Protein product: CSVAGQGAEQYF.

The V call is TRBV6-1, the J call TRBJ1-2; no clear D. Germline assignment: CDR1 MNHNS and CDR2 SASEGT. Trimming cost V 1 base and J 2 bases, with 5 bases left between them. The CDR3 spans 13 residues. CDR3 sequence (DNA): TGTGCCAGCAGTGAAGTTCTAAACTATGGCTACACCTTC. Amino acid sequence: CASSEVLNYGYTF.

As to this clonotype: It is likely a read error, because the conserved phenylalanine at the end of the CDR3 is missing. V usage is TRBV11-2 and J usage is TRBJ2-5, with 8 bases matching TRBD2. Trimming at V came to 7 bases and at J to 3 bases, leaving 13 bases not matched to a gene. The CDR3 extends over 16 amino acids. In germline, CDR1 is SGHAT, CDR2 FQNNGV. CDR3 nucleotide sequence: TGTGCCAGCAACCGAGCTCCTGGCGGGGGGAAAGAGACCCAGTACTAC. Translating it yields CASNRAPGGGKETQYY.

The CDR3 sequence is CASSYTSGTSIVSTDTQYF. Written as DNA, the CDR3 is TGTGCCAGCAGCTATACGTCCGGGACTAGCATTGTGAGCACAGATACGCAGTATTTT. The J gene is TRBJ2-3, the V gene TRBV14; 9 bases are a match to TRBD2. Trimming at V came to 5 bases and at J to 0 bases, leaving 15 bases not matched to a gene. The CDR3 loop spans 19 amino acids. CDR1 and CDR2 (germline): SGHDN, FVKESK.

Note on this clonotype: The junction departs from germline at one end; a sequencing error may be responsible. The V call is TRBV4-2, the J call TRBJ2-7; 9 bases align to TRBD2. Germline CDR1 LGHNA, CDR2 YNFKEQ. This CDR3 region has 15 residues. The CDR3 loop reads CATSHGTSRAGGQYF. As DNA, the CDR3 is TGTGCCACCAGCCACGGGACTAGCAGAGCCGGCGGGCAGTACTTC.

In regard to this clonotype: The junction departs from the called germline gene at one end, perhaps through a read error. This chain links TRBV28 with TRBJ2-7; TRBD2 agrees at 7 bases. CDR3 length: 14 amino acids. The germline CDR1 and CDR2 sequences are MDHEN and SYDVKM. The CDR3 protein is CGSSFVMTSSEQYF. DNA for the CDR3: TGTGGCAGCAGTTTCGTTATGACTAGCAGCGAGCAGTACTTC.